This T cell receptor (beta chain) was captured by sequencing in a study of cytomegalovirus exposure and HLA in healthy donors. Across the study: Earlier results showed 90 million to 120 million unique TCR beta sequences derived from some 190 million T cells. Clustering assigned 70% to 90% of the approximately 400 genotyped donors to the Caucasian-associated ancestry cluster.

The CDR3 has 16 residues. Germline V CDR1 and CDR2: LNHDA, SQIVND (reference sequence). J gave up 2 bases and V 7 bases, and 9 bases lay outside the gene matches. PCR was performed using 60 Vbeta and 13 Jbeta primers. Sequencing was performed with immunoSEQ multiplex PCR; in TCRdb, only in-frame clones are kept and a portion is missing. The sample has roughly 120,000 clones, 65% to 85% seen once. Findings and caveats of the study: In a later analysis, HLA-associated TCR beta chains were more clonally expanded than equally common others. A later analysis found that most CMV-associated TCR beta chains appeared HLA-restricted.

As concerns this clone: The target antigen is unknown.

The origin of this receptor is a man aged 45-60 years in good health and CMV-seronegative. The chain has TRBV19 and TRBJ1-5; 9 bases are a match to TRBD1. The specimen sequenced was PBMCs. CDR3 residues: CASNPYRGPGNQPQHF. The CDR3 nucleotides are TGTGCCAGTAATCCATACAGGGGGCCCGGCAATCAGCCCCAGCATTTT.